This entry features one TCR beta chain sequence. This clonotype was seen a few times. It has no known antigen specificity. No quality values exist for individual bases; no much larger clone is one base distant. Library creation used 5' RACE. The reads were generated on a NextSeq 500. To allow correction of PCR and sequencing errors, the TCR library protocol tagged every TCR cDNA molecule with a unique molecular identifier. The study's processing was this. Decombinator tools were used for TCR identification, UMI-based error correction and CDR3 extraction. TCRs above a frequency of 2 per 1,000, corresponding to the top 1% of the tumor frequency distribution, were defined as expanded. Renyi diversity was computed with the R vegan package after each repertoire had been subsampled 100 times to 5,000 TCRs. CDR3 similarity networks were built from amino acid triplet string-kernel similarity, with CDR3s being connected when pairwise similarity was above 0.82. TCRdb trimmed public reads at Q25 via fastp, called clones via MiXCR and kept in-frame beta chains. Each record represents a unique CDR3 protein, reported with the most common genes and DNA among its rows. Here the V and J calls rest on TCRdb's processing, not on the authors' analysis. This sample is represented by around 120,000 distinct CDR3 sequences; 9% to 15% of them were singletons. Jointly, the top ten make up around 16% of the sample.

The germline V gene sets CDR1 to SQVTM and CDR2 to ANQGSEA. The junction shows trimming of 7 bases on V and 4 bases on J, and the gene matches do not reach 5 bases of it. The CDR3, cysteine through phenylalanine, is 13 amino acids long. Only the CDR3 DNA is retained, 39 bases long and in frame from the first base. These data belong to a study of spatial heterogeneity in lung cancer (dated by TCRdb to between 2019 and 2020). Concerning the study at large: Samples were obtained from approximately 72 patients with early-stage, untreated non-small cell lung cancer from the lung TRACERx cohort. Follow-up PBMC samples were sequenced whenever available, with the median time to follow-up being around 25 months after resection. More beta-chain than alpha-chain transcripts were consistently detected, likely reflecting higher beta-chain transcript abundance. In non-small cell lung cancer, the study made a quantitative comparison of TCR alpha and beta repertoires among multiple tumor regions, matched nontumor lung and blood. Nonsynonymous mutation counts, determined by whole-exome sequencing of tumor tissue, were related to features of the TCR repertoire. In the raw uncorrected reads, each unique combination of TCR and UMI appeared more than ten times on average. At surgery, both alpha and beta chains were TCR-sequenced in about 200 tumor regions, 64 matched nontumor lung samples and over 50 PBMC samples.

Overall results and qualifications from the work: Comparisons of baseline and follow-up blood repertoires included only 11 to 15 patients. Ubiquitous expanded tumor TCRs showed up in blood more often at tumor resection than at routine follow-up. Confirming at a functional level the hypothesis that regional TCRs recognize regional mutations was considered to require additional single-cell paired TCR alpha and beta sequencing.

Read against the paper, the sample's time point label means: blood at routine non-recurrence follow-up after resection. TCR sequencing used whole RNA extracted from tumor and nontumor lung tissue, or from cryopreserved PBMC samples, without cell sorting. Patients were selected for TCR sequencing only if sufficient RNA was available from at least two tumor regions. The rearranged segments are TRBV29-1 and TRBJ2-7; the junction holds 12 bases that match TRBD2. The clonotype was recovered from a male donor with early-stage non-small cell lung cancer. The material sequenced was PBMCs, taken at follow-up. In nucleotides, the sequence is TGCAGCGGTGTCGGACTAGCGGGGTACGAGCAGTACTTC. It translates as CSGVGLAGYEQYF.